The 7 T cell receptor beta chains in this list originate from one sample, sequenced in a study of blood T cell repertoires in COVID-19. Data came from immunoSEQ multiplex PCR; TCRdb stores just in-frame clones and leaves some out. Here the sample spans approximately 53,000 clones, around 86% being singletons. Sequenced input: peripheral blood. The receptors originated from a woman aged 80 or older with COVID-19, enrolled during active disease.

The chain recombines TRBV28 with TRBJ1-2, with D perhaps matching TRBD1 (6 bases). The V gene lost 3 bases and the J gene lost 2 bases, with 7 bases spanning the gap. Germline loops: CDR1 MDHEN, CDR2 SYDVKM. The CDR3 is 13 residues long. Written as DNA, the CDR3 is TGTGCCAGCAGTTTGAGGGGGAACTATGGCTACACCTTC. This encodes CASSLRGNYGYTF.

The chain links TRBV6-2 or TRBV6-3 to TRBJ2-7; D gene ambiguous. V was clipped by 0 bases and J by 3 bases, with 12 bases between them. The CDR3 totals 15 residues. The germline gives CDR1 MNHEY, CDR2 SVGEGT. The CDR3 reads CASSYSAPQDYEQYF. The CDR3 DNA sequence: TGTGCCAGCAGTTACTCGGCCCCGCAGGACTACGAGCAGTACTTC.

The rearrangement uses TRBV6-2 or TRBV6-3 and TRBJ2-2; TRBD1 matches at 7 bases. The CDR3 extends over 16 amino acids. Per the germline V gene, CDR1 is MNHEY and CDR2 is SVGEGT. V lost 4 bases to trimming and J lost 0 bases; unmatched junction nucleotides: 5. CDR3 DNA sequence: TGTGCCAGCAGTTGGATGGGGACAGCGAACACCGGGGAGCTGTTTTTT. Protein sequence: CASSWMGTANTGELFF.

The chain links TRBV3-1 (or the pseudogene TRBV3-2) to TRBJ1-6; TRBD1 matches at 7 bases. CDR1 and CDR2 from the germline V gene are LGHDT and YNNKEL (reference sequence). The V segment lost 0 bases and the J segment 9 bases; nucleotides outside the gene matches: 2. The CDR3 is 14 residues long. CDR3 sequence reads: CASSQDRGTSPLHF. The CDR3 coding sequence is TGTGCCAGCAGCCAAGACAGGGGGACTTCACCCCTCCACTTT.

The chain uses TRBV9 and TRBJ2-7; D may be TRBD2 (6 bases). Trimming cost V 3 bases and J 7 bases, with 20 bases left between them. Germline CDR1 reads SGDLS; CDR2 reads YYNGEE. This CDR3 is built from 15 residues. CDR3 nucleotides: TGTGCCAGCAGCGAGTACCGAAGACGGGAGCGGGAGCAGTACTTC. Translation gives CASSEYRRREREQYF. Full variable domain (rest looked up from reference TRBV9 and TRBJ2-7): DSGVTQTPKHLITATGQRVTLRCSPRSGDLSVYWYQQSLDQGLQFLIQYYNGEERAKGNILERFSAQQFPDLHSELNLSSLELGDSALYFCASSEYRRREREQYFGPGTRLTVT.

This chain links TRBV9 with TRBJ2-3; D tentatively fits TRBD1 or TRBD2 (10 bases each). Germline CDR1 reads SGDLS; CDR2 reads YYNGEE. The V gene lost 0 bases and the J gene lost 2 bases, with 25 bases spanning the gap. The CDR3 extends over 20 amino acids. The CDR3 is CASSVGTGGLAGGITDTQYF. The CDR3 DNA reads as TGTGCCAGCAGCGTAGGGACAGGGGGATTAGCGGGAGGTATCACAGATACGCAGTATTTT.

The V gene is TRBV5-4, the J gene TRBJ2-7, with 8 bases that match TRBD2. After removal of 3 bases from V and 2 bases from J, the junction contained 1 base not matched to a gene. The CDR3 is made up of 13 amino acids. From germline, CDR1 is SGHNT and CDR2 YYREEE (reference sequence). The DNA for the CDR3 is TGTGCCAGCAGCTGGCGGGGGGCCTACGAGCAGTACTTC. Amino acids: CASSWRGAYEQYF.